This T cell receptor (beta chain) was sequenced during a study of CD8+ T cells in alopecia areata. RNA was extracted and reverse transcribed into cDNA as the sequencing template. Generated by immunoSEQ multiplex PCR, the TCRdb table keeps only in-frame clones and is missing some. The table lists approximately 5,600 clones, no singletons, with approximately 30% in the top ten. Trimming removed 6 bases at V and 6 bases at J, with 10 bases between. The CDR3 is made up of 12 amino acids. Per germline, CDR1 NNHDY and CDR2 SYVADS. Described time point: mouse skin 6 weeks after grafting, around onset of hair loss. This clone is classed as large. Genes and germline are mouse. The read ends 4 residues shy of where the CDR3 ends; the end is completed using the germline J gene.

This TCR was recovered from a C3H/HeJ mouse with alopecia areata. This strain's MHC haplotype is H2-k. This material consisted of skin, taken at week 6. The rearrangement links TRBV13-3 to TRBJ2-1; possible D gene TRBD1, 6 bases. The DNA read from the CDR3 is TGTGCCAGCAAGGGCAGGGGTGCT. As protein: CASKGRGA. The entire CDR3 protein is CASKGRGAEQFF.